Each of the 19 T cell receptor beta chains below was sequenced from the same sample in a study of blood T cell repertoires in COVID-19. Only in-frame clones appear in the TCRdb table, and some are missing; sequencing was by immunoSEQ multiplex PCR. The table includes some 200,000 clones, under 95% detected once. Sequencing was carried out using peripheral blood. The source of these receptors is a man younger than 45 with acute or convalescent COVID-19.

DNA for the CDR3: TGTGCCACTCGGCGTCAGGGGACCACAGATACGCAGTATTTT. Translating it yields CATRRQGTTDTQYF. The V and J genes are TRBV13 and TRBJ2-3, with a weak D call TRBD1 (6 bases). Trimming stripped 10 bases from V and 2 bases from J, with 16 bases between. The germline V gene encodes CDR1 PRHDT and CDR2 FYEKMQ (reference sequence). CDR3 length: 14 residues.

This chain uses TRBV9 with TRBJ2-1; 7 nucleotides align to TRBD1. Trimming at V came to 4 bases and at J to 4 bases, leaving 11 bases not matched to a gene. The germline V gene encodes CDR1 SGDLS and CDR2 YYNGEE. The CDR3 has 16 residues. CDR3 sequence: CASSSRQGRGYNEQFF. CDR3 bases: TGTGCCAGCAGCTCCCGACAGGGCAGGGGATACAATGAGCAGTTCTTC.

This clone was counted ten times or more. This sequence joins TRBV3-1 (or the pseudogene TRBV3-2) and TRBJ1-1; D is unresolved. V was cut by 7 bases and J by 2 bases, with 11 bases left in between. CDR1 and CDR2 from the germline V gene are LGHDT and YNNKEL (reference sequence). This CDR3 contains 13 residues. The CDR3 is CASNRGLNTEAFF. In DNA, the CDR3 is TGTGCCAGCAATAGAGGTCTTAACACTGAAGCTTTCTTT.

The V gene is TRBV10-2, the J gene TRBJ1-1; no definite D call. The ends were cut back, 5 bases at V and 6 bases at J, with 13 bases in the middle. The CDR3 has 13 residues. Germline loops: CDR1 WSHSY, CDR2 SAAADI. This CDR3 reads CASSLELYAEAFF. As DNA, the CDR3 is TGCGCCAGCAGTCTGGAGTTGTACGCTGAAGCTTTCTTT.

This clone came up a few times. The chain employs TRBV28 and TRBJ2-2, with D possibly TRBD1 on 6 matching bases. Per germline, CDR1 MDHEN and CDR2 SYDVKM. V was shortened by 4 bases and J by 7 bases, with 13 bases between the two germline ends. This CDR3 has 14 residues. Here the CDR3 DNA reads TGTGCCAGCAGTTCGCCAGGGGACGGCGGGGAGCTGTTTTTT. Protein: CASSSPGDGGELFF. Complete variable domain (other parts from reference TRBV28 and TRBJ2-2): DVKVTQSSRYLVKRTGEKVFLECVQDMDHENMFWYRQDPGLGLRLIYFSYDVKMKEKGDIPEGYSVSREKKERFSLILESASTNQTSMYLCASSSPGDGGELFFGEGSRLTVL.

The V call is TRBV2, the J call TRBJ1-5, with D unresolved. The CDR3 has 15 amino acids. Germline loops: CDR1 SNHLY, CDR2 FYNNEI. The V and J ends lost 4 bases and 0 bases respectively, with 10 bases between them. The CDR3 spells CASSVTGNSNQPQHF. CDR3 sequence (DNA): TGTGCCAGCAGTGTAACCGGGAATAGCAATCAGCCCCAGCATTTT.

The genes are TRBV3-1 (or the pseudogene TRBV3-2) and TRBJ2-3; D not certain. The CDR3 sequence is 14 residues long. Germline CDR1 reads LGHDT; CDR2 reads YNNKEL (reference sequence). Trimming left V 0 bases short and J 5 bases short, with 9 bases between. CDR3 sequence reads: CASSQDINGDTQYF. In DNA, the CDR3 is TGTGCCAGCAGCCAAGATATTAACGGAGATACGCAGTATTTT.

The J gene is TRBJ1-6, the V gene TRBV28, with D unclear. Trimming shortened V by 8 bases and J by 12 bases, and 11 bases separated the two germline ends. From germline, CDR1 is MDHEN and CDR2 SYDVKM. The CDR3 length is 11 residues. CDR3 amino acids: CASRSAEPLHF. CDR3 sequence (DNA): TGTGCCAGCCGATCGGCGGAACCCCTCCACTTT.

This sequence joins TRBV6-5 and TRBJ2-3; weak D call: TRBD2 (6 bases). The CDR3 contains 15 residues. Germline V CDR1 and CDR2: MNHEY, SVGAGI. Between the trimmed V and J ends, which lost 8 bases and 2 bases, there was a span of 17 bases. The CDR3 loop reads CASGWRGALTDTQYF. The CDR3 DNA is TGTGCCAGCGGGTGGCGGGGCGCACTCACAGATACGCAGTATTTT.

V gene TRBV7-9 combines with J gene TRBJ1-1, with D possibly TRBD1 on 6 matching bases. The CDR3 extends over 12 amino acids. Germline-derived CDR1 and CDR2 are SEHNR and FQNEAQ (reference sequence). V was trimmed by 7 bases and J by 7 bases, leaving 13 bases between them. In DNA form, the CDR3 reads TGTGCCAGCAAGGGGGATGGCGGTGAAGCTTTCTTT. Translation: CASKGDGGEAFF.

The V gene is TRBV11-1, the J gene TRBJ2-4, with a tentative D call TRBD1 (6 bases). Trimming shortened V by 2 bases and J by 6 bases, and 11 bases separated the two germline ends. Germline-derived CDR1 and CDR2 are SGHAT and FQDESV (reference sequence). The CDR3 sequence is 14 residues long. CDR3 residues: CASSLRTELNIQYF. The CDR3 DNA sequence: TGTGCCAGCAGCTTAAGGACAGAACTAAACATTCAGTACTTC.

J is TRBJ2-1 and V is TRBV12-3 or TRBV12-4; the D gene is possibly TRBD1 (6 bases). V lost 6 bases to trimming and J lost 8 bases, with 14 bases between them. The CDR3 loop spans 13 amino acids. The CDR3 DNA is TGTGCCAGCAGCCGCCTGGCAGGGGATGAGCAGTTCTTC. Amino acids: CASSRLAGDEQFF.

The rearrangement links TRBV28 to TRBJ2-5; the match to TRBD2 covers 10 bases. V gave up 5 bases and J gave up 8 bases; unmatched junction bases: 11. Germline V gene sequence: CDR1 MDHEN, CDR2 SYDVKM. CDR3 size: 15 residues. For the CDR3, the DNA is TGTGCCAGCAGTCTTCGACTAGCGGGTACCAACACCCAGTACTTC. It is translated as CASSLRLAGTNTQYF.

The chain carries TRBV18 and TRBJ2-7; D unresolved. CDR3 size: 11 residues. CDR1 is KGHSH and CDR2 is LQKENI in the germline V gene. V gave up 1 base and J gave up 7 bases, with 5 bases separating them. The CDR3 loop is CASSPHQEQYF. The CDR3 bases are TGTGCCAGCTCACCACATCAGGAGCAGTACTTC.

The chain is built from TRBV6-6 and TRBJ1-5; D is unresolved. Trimming took off 5 bases at V and 2 bases at J, with 13 bases between the two ends. The CDR3 is 15 amino acids. The germline CDR1 and CDR2 sequences are MNHNY and SVGAGI (reference sequence). CDR3 nucleotides: TGTGCCAGCAGTCGATCCTTCAGTGGCAATCAGCCCCAGCATTTT. Residues: CASSRSFSGNQPQHF.

V is TRBV29-1 and J is TRBJ2-3; possibly TRBD2 for D (6 bases). The ends were cut back, 5 bases at V and 2 bases at J, with 26 bases in the middle. This CDR3 region has 18 residues. CDR1 is SQVTM and CDR2 is ANQGSEA in the germline V gene. This chain's CDR3 is CSVPRQERAGVNTDTQYF. CDR3 bases: TGCAGCGTTCCCAGGCAAGAGCGGGCAGGAGTCAACACAGATACGCAGTATTTT.

The V and J genes are TRBV21-1 and TRBJ1-4; the D call in the table, TRBD1, was not verified against the DNA. TRBV21-1 is recorded as a pseudogene. This CDR3 has 15 amino acids. CDR3 sequence reads: CASLLRGTDNEKLFF. The CDR3 DNA is TGTGCCAGCCTCTTGAGGGGGACCGATAATGAAAAACTGTTTTTT.

The chain employs TRBV11-3 and TRBJ2-3; tentatively, D is TRBD1 (5 bases). From germline, CDR1 is SGHNT and CDR2 YENEEA. Trimming cost V 5 bases and J 0 bases, with 12 bases left between them. This CDR3 is built from 15 residues. Here the CDR3 reads CASSPDRASTDTQYF. As DNA, the CDR3 is TGTGCCAGCAGCCCCGACAGAGCTAGCACAGATACGCAGTATTTT.

This chain joins TRBV2 and TRBJ1-6; 7 bases are shared with TRBD1. V shed 4 bases and J 13 bases; nucleotides not matched to a gene: 7. CDR1 and CDR2 (germline): SNHLY, FYNNEI. There are 13 residues in the CDR3. The CDR3, as DNA: TGTGCCAGCAGTGTGGGGACAGCGGGTCCCCTCCACTTT. It encodes CASSVGTAGPLHF.